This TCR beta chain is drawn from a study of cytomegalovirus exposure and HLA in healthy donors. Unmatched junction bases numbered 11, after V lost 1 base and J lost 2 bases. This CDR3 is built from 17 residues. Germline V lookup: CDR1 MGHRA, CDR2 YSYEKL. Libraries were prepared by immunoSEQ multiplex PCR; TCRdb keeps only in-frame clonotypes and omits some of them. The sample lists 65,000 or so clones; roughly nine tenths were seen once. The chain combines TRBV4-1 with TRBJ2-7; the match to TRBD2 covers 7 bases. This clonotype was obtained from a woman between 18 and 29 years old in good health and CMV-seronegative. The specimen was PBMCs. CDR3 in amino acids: CASSQGPLAADPYEQYF. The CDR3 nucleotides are TGCGCCAGCAGCCAAGGTCCCCTAGCGGCAGACCCCTACGAGCAGTACTTC.